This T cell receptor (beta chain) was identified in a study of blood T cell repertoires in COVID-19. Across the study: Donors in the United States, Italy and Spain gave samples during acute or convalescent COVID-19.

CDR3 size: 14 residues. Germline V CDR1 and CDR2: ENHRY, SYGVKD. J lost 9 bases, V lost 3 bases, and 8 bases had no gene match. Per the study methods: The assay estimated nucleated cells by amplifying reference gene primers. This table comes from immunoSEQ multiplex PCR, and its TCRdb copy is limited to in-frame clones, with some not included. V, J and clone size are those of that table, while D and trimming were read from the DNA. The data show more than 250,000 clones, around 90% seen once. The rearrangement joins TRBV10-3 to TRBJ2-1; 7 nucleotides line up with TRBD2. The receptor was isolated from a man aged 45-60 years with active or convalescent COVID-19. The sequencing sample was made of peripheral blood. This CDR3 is CAISEHGGRVEQFF. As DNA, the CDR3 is TGTGCCATCAGTGAACACGGGGGGAGAGTTGAGCAGTTCTTC.